These T cell receptor beta chains were read from a single sample in a study of response to subunit inactivated influenza vaccine. TCRdb re-called the RT-PCR reads with MiXCR, one entry per CDR3 protein. Here the sample spans 600,000 to 850,000 distinct CDR3 sequences, 14% being singletons. The specimen comprised PBMCs from blood, sampled less than 15 days before vaccination. The receptors originated from a man aged 50 to 59 who received an inactivated influenza vaccine. Both conserved end residues are part of each CDR3. D genes are given only for firm matches. The size field is filled for only some rows; it gives once, few, many or a size class.

DNA: TGTGCCATCAGTGAGTCGGGGCATACCTACGAGCAGTACTTC
CDR3: CAISESGHTYEQYF
D: .
V: TRBV10-3
J: TRBJ2-7
length: 14
size: few

DNA: TGTGCCAGCAGCTTAGTGTTGGGGCAAGAGACCCAGTACTTC
CDR3: CASSLVLGQETQYF
D: .
V: TRBV7-9
J: TRBJ2-5
length: 14
size: many

DNA: TGTGCCAGCAGGCCTCGGAGTATAGACTACGAGTTCTTC
CDR3: CASRPRSIDYEFF
D: .
V: TRBV7-2
J: TRBJ2-1
length: 13
size: .

DNA: TGCAGCGTATTGAAGTGGGGTGTTCAAGCTGAAGCTTTCTTT
CDR3: CSVLKWGVQAEAFF
D: .
V: TRBV29-1
J: TRBJ1-1
length: 14
size: many

DNA: TGTGCCAGCAGCTTGCGATCCTACGAGCAGTACTTC
CDR3: CASSLRSYEQYF
D: .
V: TRBV5-5
J: TRBJ2-7
length: 12
size: many

DNA: TGCAGTGCTCCCCAGGGGGCTTTAGGCTACACCTTC
CDR3: CSAPQGALGYTF
D: TRBD1
V: TRBV20-1
J: TRBJ1-2
length: 12
size: .

DNA: TGCAGCGTTGTCTTCCTAGGACTAGCGGGCCTAAGCACAGATACGCAGTATTTT
CDR3: CSVVFLGLAGLSTDTQYF
D: TRBD2
V: TRBV29-1
J: TRBJ2-3
length: 18
size: .

DNA: TGTGCCAGCAGCCCCGGGAGAGCTCTCCAAGAGACCCAGTACTTC
CDR3: CASSPGRALQETQYF
D: .
V: TRBV7-8
J: TRBJ2-5
length: 15
size: few

DNA: TGTGCCAGCAGCACCTCTAGCGGGGGTTATTACGAGCAGTACTTC
CDR3: CASSTSSGGYYEQYF
D: TRBD2
V: TRBV11-2
J: TRBJ2-7
length: 15
size: few

DNA: TGTGCCACCAGTGATTTCGGACTAGCGGGAGGGCCTAGGACCGGGGAGCTGTTTTTT
CDR3: CATSDFGLAGGPRTGELFF
D: TRBD2
V: TRBV24-1
J: TRBJ2-2
length: 19
size: .

DNA: TGTGCCAGCAGTTTAATACTGGGGAACACAGATACGCAGTATTTT
CDR3: CASSLILGNTDTQYF
D: .
V: TRBV12-3/TRBV12-4
J: TRBJ2-3
length: 15
size: .

DNA: TGTGCCAGCAGCTTAGAGGACAGATACGAGCAGTACTTC
CDR3: CASSLEDRYEQYF
D: .
V: TRBV7-6
J: TRBJ2-7
length: 13
size: .

DNA: TGTGCCAGCTCACCACCGACCAGGGGGGAGACCCAGTACTTC
CDR3: CASSPPTRGETQYF
D: TRBD1
V: TRBV18
J: TRBJ2-5
length: 14
size: many

DNA: TGTGCCAGCAGTGATCGGACAGGGACGAGCGAGCAGTACTTC
CDR3: CASSDRTGTSEQYF
D: TRBD1
V: TRBV25-1
J: TRBJ2-7
length: 14
size: few

DNA: TGTGCCAGCAGCTCCCCGGACAGGCCTTACAATGAGCAGTTCTTC
CDR3: CASSSPDRPYNEQFF
D: TRBD1
V: TRBV4-2
J: TRBJ2-1
length: 15
size: .

DNA: TGCAGTGCCCTGGACGGGAACACTGAAGCTTTCTTT
CDR3: CSALDGNTEAFF
D: .
V: TRBV20-1
J: TRBJ1-1
length: 12
size: .

DNA: TGTGCCAGCAGTTCCCCGGGACAGGGGGCCAATGAGCAGTTCTTC
CDR3: CASSSPGQGANEQFF
D: TRBD1
V: TRBV28
J: TRBJ2-1
length: 15
size: .

DNA: TGTGCCACCAGCAGAGATCCGGCCATTCCTACGAGGCAGTACTTC
CDR3: CATSRDPAIPTRQYF
D: .
V: TRBV15
J: TRBJ2-7
length: 15
size: .

DNA: TGTGCCAGCAGTTACTCGACAAGACAGGGGGTCGCGCAGCCCCAGCATTTT
CDR3: CASSYSTRQGVAQPQHF
D: TRBD1
V: TRBV6-5
J: TRBJ1-5
length: 17
size: few

DNA: TGTGCCATCAGACTAGAGTTGGGCACAGATACGCAGTATTTT
CDR3: CAIRLELGTDTQYF
D: .
V: TRBV10-3
J: TRBJ2-3
length: 14
size: .

DNA: TGTGCCAGCAGCCTCGCCCGCGGATCGGTCGGGGAGCTGTTTTTT
CDR3: CASSLARGSVGELFF
D: .
V: TRBV7-2
J: TRBJ2-2
length: 15
size: .

DNA: TGTGCCGCGTCGACAGGACAAGAGACCCAGTACTTC
CDR3: CAASTGQETQYF
D: .
V: TRBV15
J: TRBJ2-5
length: 12
size: few

DNA: TGTGCCAGCAGCTTAAGACCGGGAGGGCCCTACAATGAGCAGTTCTTC
CDR3: CASSLRPGGPYNEQFF
D: TRBD2
V: TRBV7-3
J: TRBJ2-1
length: 16
size: many

DNA: TGTGCCAGCAGTTTAGTGGGGGTACTCCAAGAGACCCAGTACTTC
CDR3: CASSLVGVLQETQYF
D: .
V: TRBV28
J: TRBJ2-5
length: 15
size: few

DNA: TGCGCCAGCAGCCACTCGGGAGGGTTATTCTACAATGAGCAGTTCTTC
CDR3: CASSHSGGLFYNEQFF
D: TRBD2
V: TRBV4-3
J: TRBJ2-1
length: 16
size: many

DNA: TGTGCCAGCAGCCATCCTTGGGGGGCGTTTGTCAATGAGCAGTTCTTC
CDR3: CASSHPWGAFVNEQFF
D: .
V: TRBV6-2/TRBV6-3
J: TRBJ2-1
length: 16
size: .

DNA: TGTGCCAGCAAAGGGACAGGGGCCTACGAGCAGTACTTC
CDR3: CASKGTGAYEQYF
D: TRBD1
V: TRBV2
J: TRBJ2-7
length: 13
size: many

DNA: TGTGCCAGCTCACCAAAACAGGGGTACTACGAGCAGTACTTC
CDR3: CASSPKQGYYEQYF
D: TRBD1
V: TRBV18
J: TRBJ2-7
length: 14
size: .

DNA: TGCAGCGTTCGGGACACCGGGGAGCTGTTTTTT
CDR3: CSVRDTGELFF
D: .
V: TRBV29-1
J: TRBJ2-2
length: 11
size: .

DNA: TGTGCCACCTCATTTGAGGTGATCCAGCCCCAGCATTTT
CDR3: CATSFEVIQPQHF
D: .
V: TRBV10-3
J: TRBJ1-5
length: 13
size: few

DNA: TGTGCCAGCAGTTTGACAGGGTTCGACGAGCAGTACTTC
CDR3: CASSLTGFDEQYF
D: TRBD1
V: TRBV12-3/TRBV12-4
J: TRBJ2-7
length: 13
size: .

DNA: TGTGCCATCAGTGAGTTGGCAGGGGGATCCTACGAGCAGTACTTC
CDR3: CAISELAGGSYEQYF
D: TRBD1
V: TRBV10-3
J: TRBJ2-7
length: 15
size: few

DNA: TGTGCCAGCAGCTTAAATTCCTATAGCACAGATACGCAGTATTTT
CDR3: CASSLNSYSTDTQYF
D: .
V: TRBV7-6
J: TRBJ2-3
length: 15
size: few

DNA: TGTGCCAGCAGCCAAGGGGGGGCCTCTGGAAACACCATATATTTT
CDR3: CASSQGGASGNTIYF
D: .
V: TRBV12-3/TRBV12-4
J: TRBJ1-3
length: 15
size: few

DNA: TGCGCCAGCAGTCCCGGAATACAGGGTCACAATGAGCAGTTCTTC
CDR3: CASSPGIQGHNEQFF
D: .
V: TRBV5-1
J: TRBJ2-1
length: 15
size: few

DNA: TGTGCCAGCAGCAACCAGGAAAGCCCCTACAATGAGCAGTTCTTC
CDR3: CASSNQESPYNEQFF
D: .
V: TRBV3-1
J: TRBJ2-1
length: 15
size: .

DNA: TGTGCCTCCTCGGGAGGGGGGCTCTTCACAGATACGCAGTATTTT
CDR3: CASSGGGLFTDTQYF
D: TRBD2
V: TRBV6-1
J: TRBJ2-3
length: 15
size: few

DNA: TGTGCCACCAGTGATTTGCCGACAGGACGGACCCAGTACTTC
CDR3: CATSDLPTGRTQYF
D: .
V: TRBV24-1
J: TRBJ2-5
length: 14
size: few

DNA: TGTGCCACCAGCAGATCAGCGGGGGGGTTGGGAGGGGAGCAGTTCTTC
CDR3: CATSRSAGGLGGEQFF
D: TRBD2
V: TRBV15
J: TRBJ2-1
length: 16
size: .

DNA: TGTGCCAGCAGCCGACAGGGATCCGTCGGGCAGTTCTTC
CDR3: CASSRQGSVGQFF
D: TRBD1
V: TRBV11-2
J: TRBJ2-1
length: 13
size: .

DNA: TGCGCCAGCTGCTTGACTAGCGGTAGCACAGATACGCAGTATTTT
CDR3: CASCLTSGSTDTQYF
D: TRBD2
V: TRBV5-1
J: TRBJ2-3
length: 15
size: many

DNA: TGTGCCAGCAGTTGGGGTTCAGGCGATGAGCAGTTCTTC
CDR3: CASSWGSGDEQFF
D: .
V: TRBV7-2
J: TRBJ2-1
length: 13
size: .

DNA: TGTGCCAGCAGTTTGGCAGGGGGCTCTAAAGAGCAGTACTTC
CDR3: CASSLAGGSKEQYF
D: TRBD1
V: TRBV28
J: TRBJ2-7
length: 14
size: many

DNA: TGTGCCAGCAGCTCCGGGGCTGATCAGCCCCAGCATTTT
CDR3: CASSSGADQPQHF
D: .
V: TRBV7-2
J: TRBJ1-5
length: 13
size: .

DNA: TGTGCCAGCAGCCAGTCCGGGACAGGTTACGAGCAGTACTTC
CDR3: CASSQSGTGYEQYF
D: TRBD1
V: TRBV4-2
J: TRBJ2-7
length: 14
size: .

DNA: TGCAGTGCTAGAGGGACTTTTAACAATGAGCAGTTCTTC
CDR3: CSARGTFNNEQFF
D: .
V: TRBV20-1
J: TRBJ2-1
length: 13
size: .

DNA: TGTGCCAGCTCACCCAGGGGCGAAAATGAAAAACTGTTTTTT
CDR3: CASSPRGENEKLFF
D: .
V: TRBV18
J: TRBJ1-4
length: 14
size: .

DNA: TGTGCCAGCGGGCCTGGGGGCGGGTATGAGCAGTTCTTC
CDR3: CASGPGGGYEQFF
D: .
V: TRBV11-2
J: TRBJ2-1
length: 13
size: .

DNA: TGTGCCAGCAGAACGTACAGGGAGGTTGGGGAGACCCAGTACTTC
CDR3: CASRTYREVGETQYF
D: .
V: TRBV28
J: TRBJ2-5
length: 15
size: .